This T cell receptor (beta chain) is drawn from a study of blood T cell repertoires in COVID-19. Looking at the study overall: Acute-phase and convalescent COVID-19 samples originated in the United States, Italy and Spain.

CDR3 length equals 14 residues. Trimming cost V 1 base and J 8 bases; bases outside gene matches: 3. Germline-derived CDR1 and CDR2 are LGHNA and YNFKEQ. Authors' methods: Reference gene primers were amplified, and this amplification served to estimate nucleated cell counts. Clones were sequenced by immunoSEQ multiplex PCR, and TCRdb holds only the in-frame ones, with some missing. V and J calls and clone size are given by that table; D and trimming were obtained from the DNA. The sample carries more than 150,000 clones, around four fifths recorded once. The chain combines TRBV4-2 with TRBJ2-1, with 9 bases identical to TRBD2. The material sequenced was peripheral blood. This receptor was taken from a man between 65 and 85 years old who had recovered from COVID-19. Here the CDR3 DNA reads TGTGCCAGCAGCCAAGGACTAGCGGAATATGAGCAGTTCTTC. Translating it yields CASSQGLAEYEQFF.